These T cell receptor beta chains were read from a single sample in a study of cytomegalovirus exposure and HLA in healthy donors. The data were produced by immunoSEQ multiplex PCR, yet TCRdb's version contains in-frame clones alone and is incomplete. In all, the sample yields 90,000 to 130,000 clones. Material: PBMCs. These receptors were taken from a man in his thirties or forties in good health and CMV-seronegative. Both conserved end residues are part of each CDR3. Each record gives: V gene, D gene, J gene, CDR3 protein, CDR3 DNA. A D gene is named only where the DNA matches it firmly.

TRBV4-3	-	TRBJ2-5	CASSQDLRGEQETQYF	TGCGCCAGCAGCCAAGACCTCAGGGGGGAACAAGAGACCCAGTACTTC
TRBV11-2	TRBD1	TRBJ1-2	CASSLGQGNYGYTF	TGTGCCAGCAGCTTAGGACAGGGAAACTATGGCTACACCTTC
TRBV19	TRBD1	TRBJ1-1	CASSIGQGVNTEAFF	TGTGCCAGTAGTATAGGACAGGGGGTCAACACTGAAGCTTTCTTT
TRBV15	TRBD1	TRBJ2-5	CATRGQGVETQYF	TGTGCCACCCGGGGACAGGGGGTGGAGACCCAGTACTTC
TRBV12-5	-	TRBJ2-5	CASGLGHSETQYF	TGTGCTAGTGGTTTGGGCCACTCAGAGACCCAGTACTTC
TRBV19	-	TRBJ1-1	CASNLRMNTEAFF	TGTGCCAGTAACTTGAGAATGAACACTGAAGCTTTCTTT
TRBV6-5	TRBD2	TRBJ2-7	CASGGGAYEQYF	TGTGCCAGCGGTGGGGGGGCCTACGAGCAGTACTTC
TRBV2	-	TRBJ2-1	CATPGGARYYNEQFF	TGTGCCACCCCGGGCGGGGCGCGATATTACAATGAGCAGTTCTTC
TRBV7-6	-	TRBJ2-2	CASSPGAGELFF	TGTGCCAGCAGCCCGGGGGCCGGGGAGCTGTTTTTT
TRBV25-1	-	TRBJ2-7	CASTLDRLPYEQYF	TGTGCCAGCACCTTGGACAGACTGCCCTACGAGCAGTACTTC
TRBV18	TRBD2	TRBJ2-2	CASSPRAGTSEKAGELFF	TGTGCCAGCTCACCACGCGCCGGGACTAGCGAAAAGGCCGGGGAGCTGTTTTTT
TRBV30	-	TRBJ2-7	CAWSATGYEQYF	TGTGCCTGGAGTGCCACAGGGTACGAGCAGTACTTC
TRBV4-1	TRBD2	TRBJ2-4	CASSQVAGGPNIQYF	TGCGCCAGCAGCCAAGTAGCGGGGGGGCCAAACATTCAGTACTTC
TRBV5-1	TRBD1	TRBJ1-2	CASSLVGTDYGYTF	TGCGCCAGCAGCTTGGTGGGGACAGACTATGGCTACACCTTC
TRBV11-2	-	TRBJ1-6	CASHTGTQTYNSPLHF	TGTGCCAGCCATACAGGGACACAAACCTATAATTCACCCCTCCACTTT
TRBV7-3	-	TRBJ2-5	CASSSPGRGETQYF	TGTGCCAGCAGTTCGCCGGGGAGGGGGGAGACCCAGTACTTC
TRBV5-1	TRBD1	TRBJ1-4	CASSLEGTGGEKLFF	TGCGCCAGCAGCTTGGAAGGGACAGGGGGTGAAAAACTGTTTTTT
TRBV14	TRBD2	TRBJ2-3	CASSQVTSGPSTDTQYF	TGTGCCAGCAGCCAAGTGACTAGCGGTCCTAGCACAGATACGCAGTATTTT
TRBV19	-	TRBJ1-1	CASRNTQGRFVEAFF	TGTGCCAGTAGAAATACACAGGGTCGATTTGTTGAAGCTTTCTTT
TRBV4-2	-	TRBJ2-1	CASSQAPGSYNEQFF	TGTGCCAGCAGCCAAGCCCCAGGGTCCTACAATGAGCAGTTCTTC
TRBV7-9	-	TRBJ1-1	CASIATEGTEAFF	TGTGCCAGCATCGCCACCGAGGGCACTGAAGCTTTCTTT
TRBV7-9	-	TRBJ1-2	CASSLWAGRDNYGYTF	TGTGCCAGCAGCTTATGGGCGGGGCGAGATAACTATGGCTACACCTTC